Following are 17 T cell receptor beta chains from one sample sequenced in a study of T cell changes during pregnancy in multiple sclerosis. Data came from immunoSEQ multiplex PCR; TCRdb stores just in-frame clones and leaves some out. The sample consists of around 66,000 clones, roughly nine tenths of them appearing once. The sequenced sample was peripheral blood, obtained in the first trimester of pregnancy. All receptors come from a female donor in good health, enrolled as a control in a pregnancy study.

V is TRBV5-5 and J is TRBJ2-3, with 11 bases lining up with TRBD2. Trimming at V came to 5 bases and at J to 2 bases, leaving 7 bases not matched to a gene. This CDR3 region has 16 residues. Germline lookup yields CDR1 SGHKS and CDR2 YYEKEE (reference sequence). Written as DNA, the CDR3 is TGTGCCAGCAGAACCGGACTAGCGGGCTACACAGATACGCAGTATTTT. Translation: CASRTGLAGYTDTQYF. The full variable domain, in which reference TRBV5-5 and TRBJ2-3 provide the parts outside the CDR3, is DAGVTQSPTHLIKTRGQQVTLRCSPISGHKSVSWYQQVLGQGPQFIFQYYEKEERGRGNFPDRFSARQFPNYSSELNVNALLLGDSALYLCASRTGLAGYTDTQYFGPGTRLTVL.

The chain employs TRBV30 and TRBJ2-1; the match to TRBD2 covers 14 bases. The ends lost 8 bases at V and 4 bases at J; junction bases unmatched: 7. The CDR3 is 15 amino acids. Germline loops: CDR1 GTSNPN, CDR2 SVGIG (reference sequence). The CDR3 DNA reads as TGTGCCCTTGGGACTAGCGGGGGCCATTACAATGAGCAGTTCTTC. Its protein is CALGTSGGHYNEQFF.

The chain has TRBV2 and TRBJ1-2; D remains ambiguous. The germline gives CDR1 SNHLY, CDR2 FYNNEI. Trimming stripped 8 bases from V and 6 bases from J, with 10 bases between. The CDR3 is made up of 11 amino acids. The DNA of the CDR3 is TGTGCCAGCCCCCTCGAGAATGGCTACACCTTC. Translated, it gives CASPLENGYTF.

The V call is TRBV13, the J call TRBJ1-2; unclear D gene. The CDR3 runs to 15 residues. The germline CDR1 and CDR2 sequences are PRHDT and FYEKMQ (reference sequence). V was cut by 3 bases and J by 6 bases, with 17 bases left in between. As DNA, the CDR3 is TGTGCCAGCAGCTTCTCTGGGAGACCGGCGGATGGCTACACCTTC. Translated: CASSFSGRPADGYTF.

The genes are TRBV4-2 and TRBJ2-1; TRBD2 aligns across 10 bases. The CDR3 runs 15 residues. The germline V gene has CDR1 LGHNA and CDR2 YNFKEQ. J was trimmed by 6 bases and V by 1 base; bases with no gene match: 3. CDR3 residues: CASSQGPSGGNEQFF. CDR3 in DNA: TGTGCCAGCAGCCAAGGCCCTAGCGGGGGCAATGAGCAGTTCTTC.

V usage is TRBV6-5 and J usage is TRBJ1-2; the D is unclear. CDR3 size: 12 residues. Trimming shortened V by 6 bases and J by 4 bases, and 9 bases separated the two germline ends. Germline CDR1 is MNHEY and CDR2 is SVGAGI. CDR3 residues: CASRPDFYGYTF. CDR3 sequence (DNA): TGTGCCAGCAGGCCGGACTTCTATGGCTACACCTTC.

The rearrangement joins TRBV6-5 to TRBJ2-1, with 13 nucleotides matching TRBD2. Germline V lookup: CDR1 MNHEY, CDR2 SVGAGI. After removal of 2 bases from V and 8 bases from J, the junction contained 6 bases not matched to a gene. The CDR3 contains 16 residues. The CDR3 region is CASSYLLAGGSYEQFF. As DNA, the CDR3 is TGTGCCAGCAGTTACCTACTAGCGGGGGGGTCCTATGAGCAGTTCTTC.

This chain's CDR3 is CASSLTGTANYGYTF. Written as DNA, the CDR3 is TGCGCCAGCAGCCTGACCGGGACAGCGAACTATGGCTACACCTTC. The V call is TRBV5-1, the J call TRBJ1-2, with 7 bases identical to TRBD1. Germline CDR1 SGHRS, CDR2 YFSETQ. The CDR3 extends over 15 amino acids. Trimming cost V 4 bases and J 2 bases; bases outside gene matches: 8.

The chain couples TRBV7-9 to TRBJ2-5; 7 positions agree with TRBD1. The V and J ends lost 5 bases and 2 bases, in that order; junction bases with no gene match: 5. The CDR3 sequence is 14 residues long. Germline lookup yields CDR1 SEHNR and CDR2 FQNEAQ (reference sequence). Here the CDR3 reads CASSPGTAQETQYF. The CDR3 nucleotides read TGTGCCAGCAGCCCCGGGACAGCTCAAGAGACCCAGTACTTC.

By share, this clone counts as medium-sized. V is TRBV5-1 and J is TRBJ1-1, with D perhaps matching TRBD1 (5 bases). The CDR3 runs 14 residues. V lost 0 bases and J 3 bases, leaving 9 bases between the germline ends. Germline CDR1 SGHRS, CDR2 YFSETQ. In DNA, the CDR3 is TGCGCCAGCAGCTTGGAGTCCAGGGACACTGAAGCTTTCTTT. It specifies CASSLESRDTEAFF.

This chain joins TRBV5-4 and TRBJ1-1, with D maybe TRBD1 (5 bases). V was pared by 0 bases and J by 4 bases, with 19 bases between. There are 17 residues in the CDR3. CDR1 SGHNT and CDR2 YYREEE come from the germline V gene (reference sequence). DNA for the CDR3: TGTGCCAGCAGCTTGGGGGGAGGGGCGGGGGTGGCCACTGAAGCTTTCTTT. This gives the protein CASSLGGGAGVATEAFF. The variable domain in full, completed from reference TRBV5-4 and TRBJ1-1, reads ETGVTQSPTHLIKTRGQQVTLRCSSQSGHNTVSWYQQALGQGPQFIFQYYREEENGRGNFPPRFSGLQFPNYSSELNVNALELDDSALYLCASSLGGGAGVATEAFFGQGTRLTVV.

The rearrangement joins TRBV18 to TRBJ2-1, with D perhaps TRBD2 (7 bases). V shed 6 bases and J shed 7 bases, with 25 bases lying between them. The CDR3 length is 17 residues. The germline V gene encodes CDR1 KGHSH and CDR2 LQKENI. In DNA, the CDR3 is TGTGCCAGCTCCATCAGAGGGGGGGCAACGGAAAGGAATGAGCAGTTCTTC. Translating it yields CASSIRGGATERNEQFF.

The rearrangement joins TRBV7-8 to TRBJ1-5, with a weak D call TRBD1 (6 bases). Germline loops: CDR1 SGHVS, CDR2 FQNEAQ. CDR3 length: 14 residues. V dropped 4 bases and J dropped 8 bases, with 15 bases sitting between them. In DNA form, the CDR3 reads TGTGCCAGCAGCTGGATACAGGGTGAGGAGCCCCAGCATTTT. Its protein product is CASSWIQGEEPQHF.

The chain has TRBV18 and TRBJ1-1; no clear D. From germline, CDR1 is KGHSH and CDR2 LQKENI. The CDR3 runs to 15 residues. V lost 2 bases and J lost 4, with 14 bases in between. The CDR3 protein is CASSPIRGDRTEAFF. The DNA for the CDR3 is TGTGCCAGCTCACCAATTCGAGGAGATCGCACTGAAGCTTTCTTT.

The chain employs TRBV11-3 and TRBJ2-2; TRBD1 matches at 11 bases. After removal of 6 bases from V and 4 bases from J, the junction contained 4 bases not matched to a gene. The germline CDR1 and CDR2 sequences are SGHNT and YENEEA. This CDR3 region has 15 residues. The CDR3 DNA reads as TGTGCCAGCAGGGACAGGGGGCAGGTCACCGGGGAGCTGTTTTTT. Protein: CASRDRGQVTGELFF.

The genes are TRBV18 and TRBJ1-2; D unclear. The germline V gene has CDR1 KGHSH and CDR2 LQKENI. CDR3 length equals 17 residues. V was shortened by 3 bases and J by 1 base, with 18 bases between the two germline ends. In nucleotides, the CDR3 is TGTGCCAGCTCACCGGCGGAGGGAAGAGGTTTTAACTATGGCTACACCTTC. The encoded protein is CASSPAEGRGFNYGYTF.

CDR3 coding DNA: TGTGCCTGGAGTGGGCGGGGAGGGGGTACCTATGGCTACACCTTC. It translates to CAWSGRGGGTYGYTF. V usage is TRBV30 and J usage is TRBJ1-2; the D gene is possibly TRBD1 (6 bases). Trimming removed 1 base at V and 4 bases at J, with 16 bases between. The CDR3 consists of 15 residues. Germline V gene sequence: CDR1 GTSNPN, CDR2 SVGIG (reference sequence). The whole variable domain, remainder taken from reference TRBV30 and TRBJ1-2, is SQTIHQWPATLVQPVGSPLSLECTVEGTSNPNLYWYRQAAGRGLQLLFYSVGIGQISSEVPQNLSASRPQDRQFILSSKKLLLSDSGFYLCAWSGRGGGTYGYTFGSGTRLTVV.